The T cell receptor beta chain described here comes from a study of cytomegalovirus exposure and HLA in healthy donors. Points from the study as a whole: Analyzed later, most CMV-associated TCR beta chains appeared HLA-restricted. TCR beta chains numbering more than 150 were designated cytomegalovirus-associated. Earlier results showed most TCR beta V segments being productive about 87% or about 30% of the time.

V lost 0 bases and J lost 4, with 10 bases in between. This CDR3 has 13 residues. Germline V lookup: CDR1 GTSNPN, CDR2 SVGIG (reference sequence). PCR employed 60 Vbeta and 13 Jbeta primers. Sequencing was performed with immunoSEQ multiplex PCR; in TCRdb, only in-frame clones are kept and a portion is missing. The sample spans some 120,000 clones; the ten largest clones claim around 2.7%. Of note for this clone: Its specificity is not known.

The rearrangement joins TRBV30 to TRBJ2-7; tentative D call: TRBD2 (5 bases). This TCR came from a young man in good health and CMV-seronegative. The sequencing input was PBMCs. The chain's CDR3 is CAWSVFSGYEQYF. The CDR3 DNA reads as TGTGCCTGGAGTGTCTTCAGCGGATACGAGCAGTACTTC.